This T cell receptor beta chain was observed in a study of blood T cell repertoires in COVID-19. Study-wide context: From T cells, B-cell-depleted T cells, or PBMCs came the material, which was cDNA or gDNA.

There are 14 residues in the CDR3. Between the trimmed V and J ends, which lost 6 bases and 3 bases, there was a span of 12 bases. In germline, CDR1 is MDHEN, CDR2 SYDVKM. The assay was immunoSEQ multiplex PCR, and TCRdb's table has in-frame clones only and misses some. Of about 190,000 clones in the sample, approximately 88% were seen once. Grouping used clinical history reported by participants in a survey and questionnaire. This clonotype originated in a woman aged 30 to 39 who had recovered from COVID-19. Sequencing was done on a sample of PBMCs or T cells enriched from blood (not recorded which). This rearrangement joins TRBV28 to TRBJ1-5, with unresolved D. The CDR3 is CASRLGVLNQPQHF. The CDR3 DNA reads as TGTGCCAGCAGACTAGGCGTCCTCAATCAGCCCCAGCATTTT. Variable domain in full (rest from reference TRBV28 and TRBJ1-5): DVKVTQSSRYLVKRTGEKVFLECVQDMDHENMFWYRQDPGLGLRLIYFSYDVKMKEKGDIPEGYSVSREKKERFSLILESASTNQTSMYLCASRLGVLNQPQHFGDGTRLSIL.